The 13 T cell receptor beta chains given below trace back to one sample, sequenced in a study of cytomegalovirus exposure and HLA in healthy donors. Vbeta (60) and Jbeta (13) primers were used in the PCR. The method was immunoSEQ multiplex PCR; TCRdb's version includes in-frame clones alone and lacks a portion of them. Of 110,000 to 150,000 clones in the sample, 77% are singletons; the top ten hold approximately 4%. Material: PBMCs. These receptors came from a male donor in good health and CMV-seronegative.

This clone appeared a single time. This chain's CDR3 is CASRPPGQGGYGYTF. DNA for the CDR3: TGTGCCAGCAGGCCGCCGGGACAGGGCGGCTATGGCTACACCTTC. V gene TRBV28 combines with J gene TRBJ1-2; 9 nucleotides align to TRBD1. This CDR3 spans 15 amino acids. The germline CDR1 and CDR2 sequences are MDHEN and SYDVKM. V shed 6 bases and J 4 bases; nucleotides not matched to a gene: 9.

The rearrangement links TRBV27 to TRBJ2-7, with 8 bases lining up with TRBD2. CDR3 length: 14 amino acids. Trimming took 3 bases from V and 2 from J; bases not matched to a gene: 3. Germline values: CDR1 MNHEY, CDR2 SMNVEV (reference sequence). CDR3 protein: CASSFWTSPYEQYF. The CDR3 nucleotides are TGTGCCAGCAGTTTCTGGACTAGCCCCTACGAGCAGTACTTC.

This sequence joins TRBV6-1 and TRBJ1-5; D is uncertain. Germline V CDR1 and CDR2: MNHNS, SASEGT. The CDR3 consists of 14 residues. V lost 3 bases and J lost 7, with 13 bases in between. CDR3 in amino acids: CASSEIQFEQPQHF. The CDR3 DNA follows: TGTGCCAGCAGTGAGATCCAATTTGAGCAGCCCCAGCATTTT.

The chain uses TRBV11-3 and TRBJ2-3; 12 nucleotides line up with TRBD2. Germline CDR1 reads SGHNT; CDR2 reads YENEEA. The trim removed 4 bases at V and 0 bases at J, leaving 5 bases unmatched. The CDR3 runs 17 residues. The CDR3 here is CASSSASGGASTDTQYF. The CDR3 bases are TGTGCCAGCAGCTCAGCTAGCGGGGGGGCTAGCACAGATACGCAGTATTTT.

V gene TRBV28 combines with J gene TRBJ1-1; no definite D call. In germline, CDR1 is MDHEN, CDR2 SYDVKM. V lost 3 bases and J 6 bases, leaving 11 bases between the germline ends. This CDR3 comprises 13 residues. DNA for the CDR3: TGTGCCAGCAGTTTGCGCGTGCGGGCTGAAGCTTTCTTT. Encoded protein: CASSLRVRAEAFF.

This chain uses TRBV5-4 with TRBJ2-7; D may be TRBD1 (6 bases). There are 12 residues in the CDR3. Trimming removed 3 bases from V and 7 bases from J, with 11 bases in between. Germline loops: CDR1 SGHNT, CDR2 YYREEE (reference sequence). CDR3: CASSSQGGEQYF. CDR3 DNA sequence: TGTGCCAGCAGCTCACAGGGTGGGGAGCAGTACTTC.

This chain links TRBV7-2 with TRBJ2-1; 9 bases map to TRBD1. Per germline, CDR1 SGHTA and CDR2 FQGNSA. The CDR3 contains 14 residues. CDR3: CAEGVGTGIDEQFF. The CDR3 DNA reads as TGTGCAGAGGGGGTCGGGACAGGGATCGATGAGCAGTTCTTC.

The chain combines TRBV10-3 with TRBJ2-7; 12 nucleotides align to TRBD2. CDR3 length: 16 amino acids. Germline trimming cut 3 bases from V and 5 bases from J; bases unmatched to any gene: 8. CDR1 is ENHRY, CDR2 SYGVKD, per germline. CDR3 bases: TGTGCCATCAGTGACCTGGGCCTAGCGGGAGGGCACGAGCAGTACTTC. This sequence encodes CAISDLGLAGGHEQYF.

This clone has just a few counts. This chain joins TRBV6-6 and TRBJ2-7; tentative D call: TRBD1 (6 bases). The V and J ends lost 2 bases and 3 bases respectively, with 8 bases between them. This CDR3 region has 13 residues. Germline assignment: CDR1 MNHNY and CDR2 SVGAGI (reference sequence). The CDR3 DNA sequence: TGTGCCAGCAGTTACACAGGGAACTACGAGCAGTACTTC. Translation: CASSYTGNYEQYF.

In nucleotides, the CDR3 is TGTGCCAGCTCGGGGGGGCAGAACACTGAAGCTTTCTTT. Encoded protein: CASSGGQNTEAFF. V gene TRBV18 combines with J gene TRBJ1-1, with D possibly being TRBD1 (6 bases). The V gene lost 6 bases and the J gene lost 1 base, with 9 bases spanning the gap. The CDR3 loop spans 13 amino acids. CDR1 is KGHSH and CDR2 is LQKENI in the germline V gene. Full variable domain (outside the CDR3, taken from reference TRBV18 and TRBJ1-1): NAGVMQNPRHLVRRRGQEARLRCSPMKGHSHVYWYRQLPEEGLKFMVYLQKENIIDESGMPKERFSAEFPKEGPSILRIQQVVRGDSAAYFCASSGGQNTEAFFGQGTRLTVV.

The J gene is TRBJ1-2, the V gene TRBV10-3, with 9 bases fitting TRBD1. V lost 3 bases and J lost 4; bases outside the gene matches: 9. The CDR3 spans 16 residues. CDR1 ENHRY and CDR2 SYGVKD come from the germline V gene. The CDR3, as DNA: TGTGCCATCAGTGACCCGGAGACAGGGGGGACCTATGGCTACACCTTC. Translation gives CAISDPETGGTYGYTF.

This clone was observed a single time. This rearrangement joins TRBV10-2 to TRBJ1-5; no definite D call. Germline V gene lookup returns CDR1 WSHSY and CDR2 SAAADI. The CDR3 consists of 15 residues. V was clipped by 7 bases and J by 1 base, with 14 bases between them. CDR3 loop: CASKATATSNQPQHF. The CDR3 DNA reads TGCGCCAGCAAAGCCACAGCCACCAGCAATCAGCCCCAGCATTTT.

The chain uses TRBV2 and TRBJ1-1; no clear D. Trimming took off 6 bases at V and 0 bases at J, with 8 bases between the two ends. Germline V gene lookup returns CDR1 SNHLY and CDR2 FYNNEI. This CDR3 has 13 residues. DNA of the CDR3: TGTGCCAGCAGGAGGAGTATGAACACTGAAGCTTTCTTT. Translation gives CASRRSMNTEAFF.